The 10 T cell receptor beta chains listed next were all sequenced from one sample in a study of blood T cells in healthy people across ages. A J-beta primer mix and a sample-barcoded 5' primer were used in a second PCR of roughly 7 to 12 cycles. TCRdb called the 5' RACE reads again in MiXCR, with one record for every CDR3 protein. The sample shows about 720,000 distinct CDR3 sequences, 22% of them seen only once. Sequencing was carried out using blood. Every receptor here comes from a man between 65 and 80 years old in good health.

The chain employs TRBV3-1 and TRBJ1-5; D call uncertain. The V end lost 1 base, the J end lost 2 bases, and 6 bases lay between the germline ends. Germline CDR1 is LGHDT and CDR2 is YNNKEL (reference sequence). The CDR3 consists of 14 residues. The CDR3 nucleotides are TGTGCCAGCAGCCAAGGGTGGGGCAATCAGCCCCAGCATTTT. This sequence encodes CASSQGWGNQPQHF.

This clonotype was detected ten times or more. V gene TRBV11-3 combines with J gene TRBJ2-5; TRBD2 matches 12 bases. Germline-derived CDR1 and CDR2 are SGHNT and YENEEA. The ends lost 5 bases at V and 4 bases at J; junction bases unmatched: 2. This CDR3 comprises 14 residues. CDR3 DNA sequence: TGTGCCAGCAGCGAGGGACTAGCGGGAGAGACCCAGTACTTC. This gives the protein CASSEGLAGETQYF.

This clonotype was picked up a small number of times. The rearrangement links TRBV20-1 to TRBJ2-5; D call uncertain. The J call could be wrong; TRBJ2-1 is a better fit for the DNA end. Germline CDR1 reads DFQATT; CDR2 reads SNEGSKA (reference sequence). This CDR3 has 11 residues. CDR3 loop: CSASVPHGQFF. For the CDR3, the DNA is TGCAGTGCTAGCGTCCCGCATGGGCAGTTCTTC.

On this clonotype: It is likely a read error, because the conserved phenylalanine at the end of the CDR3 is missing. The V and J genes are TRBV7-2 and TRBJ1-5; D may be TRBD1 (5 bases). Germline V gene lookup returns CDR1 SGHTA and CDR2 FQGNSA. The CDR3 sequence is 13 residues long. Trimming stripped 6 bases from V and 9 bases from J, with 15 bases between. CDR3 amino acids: CASRPNGAGPQHV. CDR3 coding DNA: TGTGCCAGCAGGCCTAATGGGGCGGGGCCCCAGCATGTT.

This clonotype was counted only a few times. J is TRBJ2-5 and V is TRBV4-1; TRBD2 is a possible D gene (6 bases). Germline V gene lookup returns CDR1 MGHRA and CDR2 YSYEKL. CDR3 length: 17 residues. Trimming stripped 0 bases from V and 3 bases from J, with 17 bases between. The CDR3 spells CASSQDWLRGLEETQYF. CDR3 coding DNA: TGCGCCAGCAGCCAAGATTGGTTGCGGGGACTGGAAGAGACCCAGTACTTC.

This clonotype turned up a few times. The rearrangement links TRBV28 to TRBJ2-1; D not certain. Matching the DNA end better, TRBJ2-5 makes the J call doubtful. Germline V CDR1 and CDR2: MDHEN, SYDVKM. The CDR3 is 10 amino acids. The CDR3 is CATSLRTQYF. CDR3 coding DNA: TGTGCCACCTCCTTGCGGACCCAGTACTTC.

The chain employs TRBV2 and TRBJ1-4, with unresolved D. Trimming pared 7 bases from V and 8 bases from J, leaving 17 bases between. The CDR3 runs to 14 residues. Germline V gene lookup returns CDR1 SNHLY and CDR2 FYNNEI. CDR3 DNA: TGTGCCAGCAAAGATCGCCCGGGCGGCGAAAAACTGTTTTTT. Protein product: CASKDRPGGEKLFF.

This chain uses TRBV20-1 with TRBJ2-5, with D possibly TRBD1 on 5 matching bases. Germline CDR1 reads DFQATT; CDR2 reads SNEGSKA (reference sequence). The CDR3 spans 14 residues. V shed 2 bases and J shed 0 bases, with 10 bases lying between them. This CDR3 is CSARKAGNQETQYF. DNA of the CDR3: TGCAGTGCTAGAAAGGCAGGGAACCAAGAGACCCAGTACTTC.

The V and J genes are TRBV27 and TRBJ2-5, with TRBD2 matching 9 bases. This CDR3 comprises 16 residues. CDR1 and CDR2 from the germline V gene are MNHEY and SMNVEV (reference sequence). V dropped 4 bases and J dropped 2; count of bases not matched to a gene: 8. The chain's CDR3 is CASSSRLAALQETQYF. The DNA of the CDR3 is TGTGCCAGCAGTTCACGACTAGCGGCCTTACAAGAGACCCAGTACTTC.

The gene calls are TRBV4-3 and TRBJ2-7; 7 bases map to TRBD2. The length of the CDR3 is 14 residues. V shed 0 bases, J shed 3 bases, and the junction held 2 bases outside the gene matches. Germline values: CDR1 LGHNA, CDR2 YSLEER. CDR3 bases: TGCGCCAGCAGCCAAGATGGGGGGGACTACGAGCAGTACTTC. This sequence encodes CASSQDGGDYEQYF.